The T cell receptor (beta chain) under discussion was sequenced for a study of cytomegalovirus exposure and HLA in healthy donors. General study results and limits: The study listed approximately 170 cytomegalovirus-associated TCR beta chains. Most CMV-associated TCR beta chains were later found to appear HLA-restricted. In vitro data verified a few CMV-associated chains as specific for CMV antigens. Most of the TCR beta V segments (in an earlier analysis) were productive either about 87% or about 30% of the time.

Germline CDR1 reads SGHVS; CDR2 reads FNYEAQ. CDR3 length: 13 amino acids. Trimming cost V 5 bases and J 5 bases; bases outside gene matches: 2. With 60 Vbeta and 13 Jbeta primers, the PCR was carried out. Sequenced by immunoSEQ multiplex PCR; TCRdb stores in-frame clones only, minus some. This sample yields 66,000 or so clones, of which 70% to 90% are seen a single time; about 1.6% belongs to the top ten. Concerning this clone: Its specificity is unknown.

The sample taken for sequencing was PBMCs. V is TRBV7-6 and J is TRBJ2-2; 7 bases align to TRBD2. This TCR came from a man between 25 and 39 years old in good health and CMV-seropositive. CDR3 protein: CASSREVTGELFF. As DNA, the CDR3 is TGTGCCAGCAGCCGGGAGGTAACCGGGGAGCTGTTTTTT.